This TCR beta chain comes out of a study of human T cells and chemical hapten exposure. Time point specified: pre-sensitization, week 0. Treatment denoted: therapeutic diphenylcyclopropenone sensitization with weekly scalp DPC. Unseparated into fractions, whole blood served as the source from which total RNA was extracted. Losses at the gene ends were 1 base for V and 2 bases for J; bases not matched to a gene: 3. Germline V gene sequence: CDR1 SGHTA, CDR2 FQGNSA. The CDR3 has 15 amino acids. TCRdb fed the RACE reads into MiXCR, producing one record per CDR3 protein. The sample has around 60,000 distinct CDR3 sequences, roughly 6.7% seen once; the top ten hold over 1.5%.

Material: whole blood, obtained in connection with sensitization to the hapten diphenylcyclopropenone (DPC). V gene TRBV7-2 combines with J gene TRBJ1-2; 8 bases align to TRBD1. The receptor's source is a woman aged 25 to 39 with alopecia areata. Some clones in this sample may be carry-over from other donors' samples. DNA for the CDR3: TGTGCCAGCAGCTTAGGGCAGGGGGCGAACTATGGCTACACCTTC. Protein sequence: CASSLGQGANYGYTF.